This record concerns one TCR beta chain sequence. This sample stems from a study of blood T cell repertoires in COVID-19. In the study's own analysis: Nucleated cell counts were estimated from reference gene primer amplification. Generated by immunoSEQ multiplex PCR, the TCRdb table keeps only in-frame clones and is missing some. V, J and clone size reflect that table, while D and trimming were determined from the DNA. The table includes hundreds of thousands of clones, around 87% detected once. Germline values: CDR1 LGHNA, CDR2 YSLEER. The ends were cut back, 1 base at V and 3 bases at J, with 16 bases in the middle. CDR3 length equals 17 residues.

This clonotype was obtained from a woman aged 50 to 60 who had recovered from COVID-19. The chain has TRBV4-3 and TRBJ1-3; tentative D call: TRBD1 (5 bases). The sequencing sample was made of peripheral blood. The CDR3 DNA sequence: TGCGCCAGCAGCCAAGCCTGGGGCAGTTCCATTGGAAACACCATATATTTT. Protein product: CASSQAWGSSIGNTIYF.